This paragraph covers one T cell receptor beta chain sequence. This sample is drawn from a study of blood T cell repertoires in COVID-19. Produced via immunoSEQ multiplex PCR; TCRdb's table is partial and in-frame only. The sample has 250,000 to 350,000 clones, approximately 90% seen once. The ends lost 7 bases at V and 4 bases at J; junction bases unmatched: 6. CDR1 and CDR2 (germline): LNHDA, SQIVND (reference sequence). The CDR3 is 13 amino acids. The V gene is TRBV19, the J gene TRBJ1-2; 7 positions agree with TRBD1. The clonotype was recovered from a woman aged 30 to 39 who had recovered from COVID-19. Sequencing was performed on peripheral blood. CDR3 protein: CASTIGTAYGYTF. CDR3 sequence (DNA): TGTGCCAGTACTATCGGGACAGCCTATGGCTACACCTTC.